The 28 T cell receptor beta chains presented below share a single source sample, sequenced in a study of Ad26.COV2.S vaccination and SARS-CoV-2 variants. Produced via immunoSEQ multiplex PCR; TCRdb's table is partial and in-frame only. Seen here are roughly 700,000 clones, about 90% observed once, and the top ten hold approximately 1.5%. Indicated treatment: 15 to 20 received Ad26.COV2.S at low or high dose, single or two shots; roughly five received placebo; per-sample allocation not given. Day 63 after the first vaccine or placebo injection was the time point for sampling. Material: peripheral blood, obtained in a trial of Ad26.COV2.S vaccine versus placebo. The receptors were sampled from a person aged 18-65 years who received the Ad26.COV2.S COVID-19 vaccine or a placebo.

V usage is TRBV9 and J usage is TRBJ2-5; D remains unclear. The CDR3 is 14 amino acids. The V end lost 0 bases, the J end lost 2 bases, and 8 bases lay between the germline ends. From germline, CDR1 is SGDLS and CDR2 YYNGEE. This CDR3 is CASSVGNSQETQYF. The DNA for the CDR3 is TGTGCCAGCAGCGTAGGTAACTCTCAAGAGACCCAGTACTTC.

The CDR3 bases are TGCAGTGCTAGGAACCGATATGAAGCTTTCTTT. This encodes CSARNRYEAFF. The genes are TRBV20-1 and TRBJ1-1; no clear D gene. This CDR3 has 11 amino acids. Looked up from germline, CDR1 is DFQATT and CDR2 is SNEGSKA (reference sequence). V dropped 3 bases and J dropped 7 bases, with 9 bases sitting between them.

V and J are TRBV30 and TRBJ1-5; D possibly corresponds to TRBD1 (5 bases). This CDR3 comprises 13 residues. V was trimmed by 2 bases and J by 3 bases, leaving 8 bases between them. CDR1 is GTSNPN, CDR2 SVGIG, per germline (reference sequence). The CDR3 protein is CAWSSRVNQPQHF. Written as DNA, the CDR3 is TGTGCCTGGAGTAGCAGGGTCAATCAGCCCCAGCATTTT.

The chain recombines TRBV6-5 with TRBJ2-1; TRBD1 matches at 8 bases. After removal of 3 bases from V and 4 bases from J, the junction contained 5 bases not matched to a gene. This CDR3 region has 15 residues. In germline, CDR1 is MNHEY, CDR2 SVGAGI. The CDR3 sequence: CASSYSWDRYNEQFF. CDR3 DNA: TGTGCCAGCAGTTATAGCTGGGACAGGTACAATGAGCAGTTCTTC.

The gene calls are TRBV4-1 and TRBJ1-2, with a tentative D call TRBD1 (6 bases). Per the germline V gene, CDR1 is MGHRA and CDR2 is YSYEKL. The CDR3 sequence is 18 residues long. Deletions cut 2 bases from V and 0 bases from J, with 19 bases between. The CDR3 is CASSQTIAGTQTNYGYTF. CDR3 coding DNA: TGCGCCAGCAGCCAAACCATTGCCGGGACACAGACTAACTATGGCTACACCTTC.

J is TRBJ2-5 and V is TRBV7-7; 9 nucleotides line up with TRBD1. V lost 3 bases to trimming and J lost 5 bases; unmatched junction nucleotides: 7. The CDR3 is 15 residues long. The germline CDR1 and CDR2 sequences are SSHAT and FNYEAQ (reference sequence). The CDR3 DNA is TGTGCCAGCAGCTTGGTGGGACAGGGTAGTGAGACCCAGTACTTC. It codes for CASSLVGQGSETQYF.

This clone appeared a single time. The chain carries TRBV29-1 and TRBJ2-7; D remains unclear. The V end was cut by 2 bases, the J end by 0 bases, with 5 bases between. Per germline, CDR1 SQVTM and CDR2 ANQGSEA. This CDR3 has 12 residues. The CDR3: CSVEPRSYEQYF. The CDR3 DNA is TGCAGCGTTGAACCTCGCTCCTACGAGCAGTACTTC.

The rearrangement links TRBV30 to TRBJ1-2; 7 nucleotides match TRBD1. This CDR3 has 13 residues. The germline gives CDR1 GTSNPN, CDR2 SVGIG (reference sequence). J lost 8 bases, V lost 2 bases, and 8 bases had no gene match. The CDR3 coding sequence is TGTGCCTGGAGTCCAGGGGGGGGTAGAGGCTACACCTTC. Protein sequence: CAWSPGGGRGYTF. Supplemented by reference TRBV30 and TRBJ1-2, the full variable domain reads SQTIHQWPATLVQPVGSPLSLECTVEGTSNPNLYWYRQAAGRGLQLLFYSVGIGQISSEVPQNLSASRPQDRQFILSSKKLLLSDSGFYLCAWSPGGGRGYTFGSGTRLTVV.

Only one count was recorded for this clone. This sequence joins TRBV2 and TRBJ2-4; D not certain. The CDR3 loop spans 12 amino acids. Germline CDR1 reads SNHLY; CDR2 reads FYNNEI. Trimming removed 7 bases at V and 7 bases at J, with 11 bases between. The DNA for the CDR3 is TGTGCCAGCATACAGCTCCCGAACATTCAGTACTTC. This translates into CASIQLPNIQYF.

V and J are TRBV11-2 and TRBJ2-2; D is uncertain. V lost 4 bases to trimming and J lost 4 bases, with 7 bases between them. This CDR3 spans 13 amino acids. CDR1 is SGHAT, CDR2 FQNNGV, per germline. CDR3 DNA sequence: TGTGCCAGCAGCTACTCACCCACCGGGGAGCTGTTTTTT. Amino acids: CASSYSPTGELFF.

To note about this clone: The same CDR3 is also encoded by other DNA sequences in this sample. The chain joins TRBV5-4 to TRBJ2-1, with 10 bases that match TRBD2. J gave up 2 bases and V 1 base, and 0 bases lay outside the gene matches. Per germline, CDR1 SGHNT and CDR2 YYREEE (reference sequence). CDR3 length: 15 residues. The CDR3 nucleotides are TGTGCCAGCAGCTTGACTAGCGGGACCTACAATGAGCAGTTCTTC. Amino acids: CASSLTSGTYNEQFF.

Concerning this clone: One end of the junction is discordant with germline, which a read error may explain. This rearrangement joins TRBV7-7 to TRBJ2-1; D is possibly TRBD1 or TRBD2 (5 bases each). The CDR3 has 15 amino acids. CDR1 and CDR2 (germline): SSHAT, FNYEAQ (reference sequence). CDR3 loop: CASSLEGFRGDEQFF. CDR3 in DNA: TGTGCTAGCAGCTTAGAGGGCTTCCGGGGCGATGAGCAGTTCTTC.

This chain links TRBV15 with TRBJ2-2; D unresolved. CDR1 and CDR2 (germline): LNHNV, YYDKDF (reference sequence). This CDR3 spans 15 amino acids. The V and J ends lost 4 bases and 6 bases respectively, with 15 bases between them. For the CDR3, the DNA is TGTGCCACCAGCAAAGGCCTCCCGGGCGCCGGGGAGCTGTTTTTT. Its translation: CATSKGLPGAGELFF.

V gene TRBV3-1 (or the pseudogene TRBV3-2) combines with J gene TRBJ1-3, with a weak D call TRBD1 (6 bases). Trimming removed 4 bases at V and 2 bases at J, with 15 bases between. There are 16 residues in the CDR3. Per the germline V gene, CDR1 is LGHDT and CDR2 is YNNKEL (reference sequence). CDR3 loop: CASSLNPTGAGNTIYF. The CDR3 region has the DNA TGTGCCAGCAGCCTAAACCCGACAGGCGCTGGAAACACCATATATTTT.

CDR3 nucleotide sequence: TGTGCCAGCAGCTTCGGACAGGTGGGGCGCGAGCAGTACTTC. It specifies CASSFGQVGREQYF. V gene TRBV5-5 combines with J gene TRBJ2-7, with 7 bases identical to TRBD1. Per germline, CDR1 SGHKS and CDR2 YYEKEE (reference sequence). The CDR3 runs 14 residues. V was clipped by 2 bases and J by 6 bases; unmatched bases: 8.

This chain uses TRBV3-1 (or the pseudogene TRBV3-2) with TRBJ2-3; D remains ambiguous. CDR3 length: 16 residues. V was pared by 1 base and J by 5 bases, with 16 bases between. CDR1 LGHDT and CDR2 YNNKEL come from the germline V gene (reference sequence). CDR3 sequence reads: CASSQGPGSLGDTQYF. As DNA, the CDR3 is TGTGCCAGCAGCCAAGGCCCCGGTTCCTTGGGAGATACGCAGTATTTT.

The chain couples TRBV30 to TRBJ1-2; the D is unclear. Per germline, CDR1 GTSNPN and CDR2 SVGIG (reference sequence). Trimming left V 5 bases short and J 3 bases short, with 13 bases between. The CDR3 is made up of 13 amino acids. The CDR3 sequence is CAWQTIGDYGYTF. The DNA of the CDR3 is TGTGCCTGGCAGACCATCGGAGACTATGGCTACACCTTC.

The chain is built from TRBV5-1 and TRBJ2-2; D is tentatively TRBD1 or TRBD2 (6 bases each). This CDR3 contains 15 residues. CDR1 SGHRS and CDR2 YFSETQ come from the germline V gene. Trimming took off 6 bases at V and 6 bases at J, with 18 bases between the two ends. The CDR3 is CASTLEGGQAGELFF. The CDR3 coding sequence is TGCGCCAGCACCCTTGAAGGGGGGCAGGCCGGGGAGCTGTTTTTT.

The J gene is TRBJ1-1, the V gene TRBV3-1 (or the pseudogene TRBV3-2); no definite D call. V dropped 0 bases and J dropped 11 bases, with 13 bases sitting between them. CDR3 length: 13 residues. Germline values: CDR1 LGHDT, CDR2 YNNKEL (reference sequence). This CDR3 is CASSQDVGVGAFF. The CDR3 coding sequence is TGTGCCAGCAGCCAAGATGTTGGGGTTGGGGCTTTCTTT.

The chain is built from TRBV30 and TRBJ1-2; possibly TRBD1 for D (5 bases). Germline V gene sequence: CDR1 GTSNPN, CDR2 SVGIG (reference sequence). V was clipped by 0 bases and J by 4 bases, with 15 bases between them. CDR3 length equals 15 residues. Written as DNA, the CDR3 is TGTGCCTGGAGTGTATTGGACACCTCCACCTATGGCTACACCTTC. This gives the protein CAWSVLDTSTYGYTF.

The chain joins TRBV7-3 to TRBJ1-2; the D gene is possibly TRBD1 (6 bases). The CDR3 consists of 13 residues. Germline-derived CDR1 and CDR2 are SGHTA and FQGTGA. V was cut by 2 bases and J by 7 bases, with 11 bases left in between. CDR3 DNA sequence: TGTGCCAGCAGCTTATACGGGGGGCTTGGCTACACCTTC. Its protein product is CASSLYGGLGYTF.

In its sample, this clone was seen a few times. This rearrangement joins TRBV25-1 to TRBJ1-6; D gene ambiguous. This CDR3 comprises 13 residues. Germline-derived CDR1 and CDR2 are MGHDK and SYGVNS. V shed 6 bases and J shed 7 bases, with 10 bases lying between them. For the CDR3, the DNA is TGTGCCAGCAGGCCCGGGAGAAATTCACCCCTCCACTTT. Protein product: CASRPGRNSPLHF.

The chain uses TRBV30 and TRBJ1-5; D may be TRBD1 (5 bases). There are 13 residues in the CDR3. Germline loops: CDR1 GTSNPN, CDR2 SVGIG (reference sequence). V was shortened by 5 bases and J by 7 bases, with 15 bases between the two germline ends. CDR3 bases: TGTGCCTGGGAGGAGGCTCAGGGACAGCCCCAGCATTTT. It encodes CAWEEAQGQPQHF. The full variable domain, completed using reference TRBV30 and TRBJ1-5, is SQTIHQWPATLVQPVGSPLSLECTVEGTSNPNLYWYRQAAGRGLQLLFYSVGIGQISSEVPQNLSASRPQDRQFILSSKKLLLSDSGFYLCAWEEAQGQPQHFGDGTRLSIL.

The V and J genes are TRBV24-1 and TRBJ2-1, with 13 bases matching TRBD2. The CDR3 sequence is 17 residues long. After removal of 4 bases from V and 4 bases from J, the junction contained 6 bases not matched to a gene. Germline CDR1 KGHDR, CDR2 SFDVKD. DNA of the CDR3: TGTGCCACCAGTGACCCGGGACTAGCGGGGCCATACAATGAGCAGTTCTTC. This translates into CATSDPGLAGPYNEQFF.

CDR3 sequence: CASSRDRGFNQPQHF. The CDR3, as DNA: TGTGCCAGTTCCCGGGACAGGGGGTTCAATCAGCCCCAGCATTTT. The chain couples TRBV27 to TRBJ1-5, with 11 bases fitting TRBD1. With V trimmed by 9 bases and J by 3 bases, 7 bases remained unmatched. Per germline, CDR1 MNHEY and CDR2 SMNVEV (reference sequence). The CDR3 is 15 amino acids.

The chain is built from TRBV27 and TRBJ2-7; D is possibly TRBD2 (6 bases). Per the germline V gene, CDR1 is MNHEY and CDR2 is SMNVEV (reference sequence). Trimming took 0 bases from V and 3 from J, leaving 12 bases between them. The CDR3 is 15 residues long. CDR3 loop: CASSLSYGLYYEQYF. The CDR3 DNA reads TGTGCCAGCAGTTTATCCTACGGACTATACTACGAGCAGTACTTC.

CDR3 sequence (DNA): TGTGCCAGCAGCTTGGGACAAGGATATAGCAATCAGCCCCAGCATTTT. Its translation is CASSLGQGYSNQPQHF. The chain recombines TRBV5-8 with TRBJ1-5; D call uncertain. V was shortened by 0 bases and J by 0 bases, with 10 bases between the two germline ends. CDR1 SGHTS and CDR2 YDEGEE come from the germline V gene. The CDR3 runs to 16 residues.

This chain connects TRBV7-2 to TRBJ1-2; 8 bases agree with TRBD1. The CDR3 has 13 amino acids. Losses at the gene ends were 1 base for V and 7 bases for J; bases not matched to a gene: 2. CDR1 and CDR2 (germline): SGHTA, FQGNSA. The CDR3: CASSLVQGVGYTF. The CDR3, as DNA: TGTGCCAGCAGCTTAGTACAGGGGGTTGGCTACACCTTC.